The entry below gives a single T cell receptor beta chain sequence along with its context. Its antigen is not identified. One end of the junction is discordant with germline, which a read error may explain. The CDR3 totals 13 residues. Germline V gene lookup returns CDR1 SSHAT and CDR2 FNYEAQ (reference sequence). This sample is part of a study of CD8 T cells in ankylosing spondylitis. Study results and limitations: For ankylosing spondylitis blood, a TCR beta motif of eight or nine highly homologous variants appeared characteristic.

TCRdb analysed the 5' RACE reads with MiXCR anew, one entry per CDR3 protein. There are around 430,000 distinct CDR3 sequences in the sample; roughly a sixth occur only once, and just over 1% lies in the top ten. V and J are TRBV7-7 and TRBJ2-1; D is ambiguous. Sequenced material: blood, either unsorted or a sorted T cell fraction (not recorded which). The receptor was derived from a male donor with ankylosing spondylitis. The CDR3 DNA is TGTGCTAGCAGCCCCAAGGGCCATAATGAGCAGTTCTTC. Residues: CASSPKGHNEQFF.